This T cell receptor (beta chain) emerged from a study of Ad26.COV2.S vaccination and SARS-CoV-2 variants. Looking at the study overall: Intramuscular Ad26.COV2.S at 5x10^10 or 1x10^11 viral particles. Regarding the study as a whole: Vaccinees showed greater spike-specific TCR breadth than placebo recipients. Total T cell responses were possibly underestimated by TCR breadth and depth analyses.

With 7 bases clipped from V and 5 bases from J, the junction kept 12 bases outside the gene matches. The germline V gene encodes CDR1 SQVTM and CDR2 ANQGSEA. The CDR3 contains 14 residues. Notes on this clone: Its cognate antigen is unknown.

Specified treatment: 15 to 20 received Ad26.COV2.S at low or high dose, single or two shots; five or six received placebo; per-sample allocation not given. Collection of the samples took place on day 63 after the first injection of vaccine or placebo. Built on an Ad26 vector, the vaccine expressed Wuhan-strain SARS-CoV-2 spike. Clones were sequenced by immunoSEQ multiplex PCR, and TCRdb holds only the in-frame ones, with some missing. The top ten clones hold around 3% of a sample with about 350,000 clones, roughly 84% of them seen once. The clonotype originates from a person between 18 and 59 years old who received the Ad26.COV2.S COVID-19 vaccine or a placebo. The sample was peripheral blood, taken in a trial of Ad26.COV2.S vaccine versus placebo. V and J are TRBV29-1 and TRBJ2-7, with TRBD2 matching over 9 bases. DNA of the CDR3: TGCAGCGCCACCCCGATGCAGCGGGAGGACGAGCAGTACTTC. It encodes CSATPMQREDEQYF.